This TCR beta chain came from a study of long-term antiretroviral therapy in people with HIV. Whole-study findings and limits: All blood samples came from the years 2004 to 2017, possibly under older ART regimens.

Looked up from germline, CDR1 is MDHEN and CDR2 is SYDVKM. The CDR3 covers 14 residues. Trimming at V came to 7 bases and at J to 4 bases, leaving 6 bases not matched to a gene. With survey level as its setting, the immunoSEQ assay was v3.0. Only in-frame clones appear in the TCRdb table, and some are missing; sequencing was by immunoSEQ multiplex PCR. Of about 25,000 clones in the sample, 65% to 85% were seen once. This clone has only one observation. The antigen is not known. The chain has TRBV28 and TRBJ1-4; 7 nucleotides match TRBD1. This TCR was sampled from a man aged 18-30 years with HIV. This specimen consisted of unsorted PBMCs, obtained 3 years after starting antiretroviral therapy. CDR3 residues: CASTDRALNEKLFF. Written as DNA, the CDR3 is TGTGCCAGCACCGACAGGGCCCTTAATGAAAAACTGTTTTTT.